The rows below give T cell receptor beta chains drawn from one sample of a study of siplizumab effects on memory and regulatory T cells. TCRdb's copy holds only in-frame clones and misses some; the assay was immunoSEQ multiplex PCR. This table holds more than 85,000 clones, 91% found once. Sequencing was done on a sample of CD4+ T cells sorted from blood. The receptors come from a human donor in good health. Some clones in this sample may be carry-over from other donors' samples. The conserved cysteine and the conserved F or W are not part of the CDR3 here. Fields, in order: CDR3 protein, V gene, J gene.

ASKKGATNEKLF,TRBV28,TRBJ1-4
ASMSQGSSYEQY,TRBV2,TRBJ2-7
AGETGRTEAF,TRBV2,TRBJ1-1
ASKPSGWGLAGGSRNEQF,TRBV23-1,TRBJ2-1
ASSSPTSGRPSQY,TRBV27,TRBJ2-3
AWGSGRGFDTQY,TRBV30,TRBJ2-3
AISPADRYYEQY,TRBV10-3,TRBJ2-7
ASSSTGGRNTIY,TRBV5-1,TRBJ1-3
ASSLNMGQGNTEAF,TRBV7-8,TRBJ1-1
ASSRGANYGYT,TRBV6-1,TRBJ1-2
ASSDATGFYEQY,TRBV19,TRBJ2-7
ASSLVAGVGYNEQF,TRBV11-3,TRBJ2-1
ASSKGIGQGDEQY,TRBV21-1,TRBJ2-7
ATSRGWAGKADTQY,TRBV15,TRBJ2-3
ASSGILAGVEQY,TRBV6-1,TRBJ2-7
ASSLRFGDSNEQF,TRBV5-1,TRBJ2-1
ASSIDDGGRGTDTQY,TRBV19,TRBJ2-3
ASSRDSRSSYEQY,TRBV19,TRBJ2-7
ASSVDRQETQY,TRBV2,TRBJ2-5
ASSLTGGANYGYT,TRBV6-5,TRBJ1-2
ASSQGLIGQDTQY,TRBV4-1,TRBJ2-3
ASWGDSNQPQH,TRBV6-1,TRBJ1-5
ASSLKTATHEQY,TRBV5-1,TRBJ2-7
ASRTVDSYNEQF,TRBV4-1,TRBJ2-1
ASSVALSGGPAGELF,TRBV9,TRBJ2-2
ASSFMTSGMYNEQF,TRBV28,TRBJ2-1
ASSQAGTGTYGYT,TRBV4-2,TRBJ1-2
ASSVAGGNRADTQY,TRBV9,TRBJ2-3
AISEWGDSPDTQY,TRBV10-3,TRBJ2-3
ASSRLRGTDSYNEQF,TRBV10-1,TRBJ2-1
ASSLKPGQGFARTEAF,TRBV5-4,TRBJ1-1
ASSSGHGQPQH,TRBV6-6,TRBJ1-5
AISDGTGSGTEAF,TRBV10-3,TRBJ1-1
ASRKWTSWGIGSRNEQF,TRBV28,TRBJ2-1
ASGLSGVRSSAGELF,TRBV12-5,TRBJ2-2
ASSGRLALTGELF,TRBV11-2,TRBJ2-2
ASSQTTALYRPYEQY,TRBV14,TRBJ2-7
ASSPLPPSGRTGELF,TRBV9,TRBJ2-2
ASSTGTKGTEAF,TRBV11-2,TRBJ1-1
ASNEQGKGAQH,TRBV6-6,TRBJ1-5
ASSPIPGLAVNEQF,TRBV2,TRBJ2-1
ASRRVAGGPHEQY,TRBV11-2,TRBJ2-7
ATSRGGQETQY,TRBV18,TRBJ2-5